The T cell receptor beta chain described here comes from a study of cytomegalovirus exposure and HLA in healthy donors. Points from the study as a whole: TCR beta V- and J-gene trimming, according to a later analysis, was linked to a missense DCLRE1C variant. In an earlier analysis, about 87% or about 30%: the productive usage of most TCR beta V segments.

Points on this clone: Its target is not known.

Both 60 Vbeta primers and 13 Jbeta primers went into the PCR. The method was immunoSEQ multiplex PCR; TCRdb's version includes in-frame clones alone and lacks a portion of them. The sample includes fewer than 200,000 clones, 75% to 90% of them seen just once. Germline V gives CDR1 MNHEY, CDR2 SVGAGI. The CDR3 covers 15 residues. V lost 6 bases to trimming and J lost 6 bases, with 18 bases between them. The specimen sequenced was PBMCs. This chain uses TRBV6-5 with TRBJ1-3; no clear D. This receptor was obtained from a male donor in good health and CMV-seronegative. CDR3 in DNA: TGTGCCAGCAGACCCCGGGGAGGGAGGGCAAACACCATATATTTT. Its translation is CASRPRGGRANTIYF.